The source of this T cell receptor beta chain is a study of OX40 agonist ivuxolimab in advanced cancers. About the study: Subjects had a mean age of approximately 60 years, with a range of about 23 to 90; around 80% were male.

The CDR3 runs to 16 residues. V lost 4 bases and J 0 bases, leaving 10 bases between the germline ends. The V gene's germline CDR1 is MDHEN and CDR2 SYDVKM. Assay: immunoSEQ multiplex PCR; the TCRdb copy retains only in-frame clones and omits some. Of roughly 100,000 clones listed, around 84% were seen once; the top ten hold approximately 1.2%. This TCR came from an adult with an advanced solid tumor such as melanoma, head and neck, liver or kidney cancer. The sequenced sample was CD4+ or CD8+ T cells sorted from blood, obtained in a trial of the OX40 agonist ivuxolimab. The chain links TRBV28 to TRBJ2-6, with D uncertain. Here the CDR3 DNA reads TGTGCCAGCAGTTCCGGACGGAACTCTGGGGCCAACGTCCTGACTTTC. Its protein product is CASSSGRNSGANVLTF. The entire variable domain, with the rest obtained from reference TRBV28 and TRBJ2-6, is as follows: DVKVTQSSRYLVKRTGEKVFLECVQDMDHENMFWYRQDPGLGLRLIYFSYDVKMKEKGDIPEGYSVSREKKERFSLILESASTNQTSMYLCASSSGRNSGANVLTFGAGSRLTVL.